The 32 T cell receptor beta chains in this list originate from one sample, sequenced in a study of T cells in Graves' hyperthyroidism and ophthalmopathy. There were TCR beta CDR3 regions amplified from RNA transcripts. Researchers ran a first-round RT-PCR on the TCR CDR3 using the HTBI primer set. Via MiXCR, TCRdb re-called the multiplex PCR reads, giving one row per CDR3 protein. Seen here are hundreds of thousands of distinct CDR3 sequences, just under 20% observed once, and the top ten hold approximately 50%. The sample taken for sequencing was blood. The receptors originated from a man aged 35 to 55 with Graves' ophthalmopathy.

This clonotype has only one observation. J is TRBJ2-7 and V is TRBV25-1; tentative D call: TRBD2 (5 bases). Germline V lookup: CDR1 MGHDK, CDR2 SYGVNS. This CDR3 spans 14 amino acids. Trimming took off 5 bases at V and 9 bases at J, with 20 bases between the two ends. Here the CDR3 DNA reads TGTGCCAGCAGTTGGACGGGAATAACTTTTGGGCAGTACTTC. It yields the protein CASSWTGITFGQYF.

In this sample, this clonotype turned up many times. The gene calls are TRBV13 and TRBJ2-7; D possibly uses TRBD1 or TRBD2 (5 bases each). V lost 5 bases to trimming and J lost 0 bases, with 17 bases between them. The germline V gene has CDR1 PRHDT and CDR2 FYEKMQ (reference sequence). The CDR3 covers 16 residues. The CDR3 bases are TGTGCCAGCAGCATTGGTGGGGGATCCTCCTCCTACGAGCAGTACTTC. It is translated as CASSIGGGSSSYEQYF.

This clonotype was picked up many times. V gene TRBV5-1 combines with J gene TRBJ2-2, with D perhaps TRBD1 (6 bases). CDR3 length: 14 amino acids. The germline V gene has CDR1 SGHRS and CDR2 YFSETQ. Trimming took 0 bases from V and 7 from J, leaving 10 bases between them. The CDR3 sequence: CASSLGQGNGELFF. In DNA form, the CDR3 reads TGCGCCAGCAGCTTGGGGCAGGGGAACGGGGAGCTGTTTTTT.

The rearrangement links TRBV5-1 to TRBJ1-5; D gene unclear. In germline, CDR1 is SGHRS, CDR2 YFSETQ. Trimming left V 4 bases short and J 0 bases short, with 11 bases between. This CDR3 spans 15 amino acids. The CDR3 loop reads CASSQDGNSNQPQHF. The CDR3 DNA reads TGCGCCAGCAGCCAGGACGGTAATAGCAATCAGCCCCAGCATTTT.

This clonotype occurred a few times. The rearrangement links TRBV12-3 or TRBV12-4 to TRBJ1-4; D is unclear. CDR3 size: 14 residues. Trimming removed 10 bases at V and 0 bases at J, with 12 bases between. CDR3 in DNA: TGTGCCACGGGAGAGGCTGCAACTAATGAAAAACTGTTTTTT. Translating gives CATGEAATNEKLFF.

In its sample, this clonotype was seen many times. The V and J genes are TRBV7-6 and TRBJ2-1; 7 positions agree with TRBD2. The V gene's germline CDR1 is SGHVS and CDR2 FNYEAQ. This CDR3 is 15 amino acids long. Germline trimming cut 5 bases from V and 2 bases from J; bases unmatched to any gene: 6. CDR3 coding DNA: TGTGCCAGCAGCCCTAGCGGAGCCACCTACAATGAGCAGTTCTTC. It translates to CASSPSGATYNEQFF.

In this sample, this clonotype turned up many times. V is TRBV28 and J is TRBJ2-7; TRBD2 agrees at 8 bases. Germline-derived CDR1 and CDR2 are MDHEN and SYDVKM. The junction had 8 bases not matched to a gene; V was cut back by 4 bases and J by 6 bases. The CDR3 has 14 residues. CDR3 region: CASSSPAGVSEQYF. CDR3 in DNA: TGTGCCAGCAGTTCTCCAGCGGGAGTCAGCGAGCAGTACTTC.

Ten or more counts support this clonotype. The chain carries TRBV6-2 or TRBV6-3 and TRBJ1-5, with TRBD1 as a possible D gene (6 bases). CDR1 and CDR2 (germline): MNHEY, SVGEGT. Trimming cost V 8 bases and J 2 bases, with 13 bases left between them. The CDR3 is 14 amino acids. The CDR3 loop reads CASEGGGGNQPQHF. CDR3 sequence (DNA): TGTGCCAGCGAGGGGGGTGGCGGCAATCAGCCCCAGCATTTT.

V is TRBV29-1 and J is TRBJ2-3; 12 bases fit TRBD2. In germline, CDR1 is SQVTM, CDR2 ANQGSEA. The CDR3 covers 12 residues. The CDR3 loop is CMTSGSADTQYF. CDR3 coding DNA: TGCATGACTAGCGGGAGTGCAGATACGCAGTATTTT.

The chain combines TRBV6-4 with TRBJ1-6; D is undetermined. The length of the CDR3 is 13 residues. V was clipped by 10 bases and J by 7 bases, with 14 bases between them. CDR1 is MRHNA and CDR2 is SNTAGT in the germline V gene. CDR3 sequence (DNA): TGTGCCACCAAGGAGACCCTAAATTCACCCCTCCACTTT. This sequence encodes CATKETLNSPLHF.

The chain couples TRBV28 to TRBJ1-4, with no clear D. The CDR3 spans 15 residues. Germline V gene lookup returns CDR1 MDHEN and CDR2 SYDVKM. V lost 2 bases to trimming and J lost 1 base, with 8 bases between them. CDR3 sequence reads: CASSLAGLTNEKLFF. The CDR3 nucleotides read TGTGCCAGCAGTTTAGCGGGGTTAACTAATGAAAAACTGTTTTTT.

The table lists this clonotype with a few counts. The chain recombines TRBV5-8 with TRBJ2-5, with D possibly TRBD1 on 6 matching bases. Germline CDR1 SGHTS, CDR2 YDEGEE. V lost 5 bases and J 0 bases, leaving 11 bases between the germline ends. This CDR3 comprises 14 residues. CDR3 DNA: TGTGCCAGCAGGAGTTACAGGGACCAAGAGACCCAGTACTTC. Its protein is CASRSYRDQETQYF.

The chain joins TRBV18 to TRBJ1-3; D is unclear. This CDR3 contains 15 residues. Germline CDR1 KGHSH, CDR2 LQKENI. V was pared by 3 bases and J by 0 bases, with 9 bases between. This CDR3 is CASSPTFFSGNTIYF. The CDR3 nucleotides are TGTGCCAGCTCACCCACATTTTTCTCTGGAAACACCATATATTTT.

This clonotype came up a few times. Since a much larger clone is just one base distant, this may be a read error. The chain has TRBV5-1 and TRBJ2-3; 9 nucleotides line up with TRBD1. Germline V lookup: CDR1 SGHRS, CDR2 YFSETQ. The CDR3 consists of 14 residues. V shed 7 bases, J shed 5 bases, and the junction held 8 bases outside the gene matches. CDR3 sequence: CASGRTGEGDTQYF. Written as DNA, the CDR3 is TGCGCCAGCGGGCGGACAGGGGAGGGAGATACGCAGTATTTT.

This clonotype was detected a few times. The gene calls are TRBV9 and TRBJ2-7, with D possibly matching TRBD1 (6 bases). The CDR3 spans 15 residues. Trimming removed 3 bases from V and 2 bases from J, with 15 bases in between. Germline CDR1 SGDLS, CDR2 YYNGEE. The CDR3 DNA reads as TGTGCCAGCAGCGCCCTGACAGGTTATCCCTACGAGCAGTACTTC. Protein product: CASSALTGYPYEQYF.

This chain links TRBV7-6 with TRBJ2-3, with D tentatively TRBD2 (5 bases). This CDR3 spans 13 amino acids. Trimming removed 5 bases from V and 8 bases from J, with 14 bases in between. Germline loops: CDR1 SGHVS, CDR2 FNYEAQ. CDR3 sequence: CASSPRPGSTQYF. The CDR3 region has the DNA TGTGCCAGCAGCCCCCGGCCGGGGAGTACGCAGTATTTT.

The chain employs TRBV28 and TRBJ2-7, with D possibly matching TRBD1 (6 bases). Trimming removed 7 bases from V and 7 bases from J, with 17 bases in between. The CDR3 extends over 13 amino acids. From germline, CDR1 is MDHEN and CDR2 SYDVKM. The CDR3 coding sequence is TGTGCCAGCACCAATACACAGGGCCGAGAGCAGTACTTC. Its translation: CASTNTQGREQYF.

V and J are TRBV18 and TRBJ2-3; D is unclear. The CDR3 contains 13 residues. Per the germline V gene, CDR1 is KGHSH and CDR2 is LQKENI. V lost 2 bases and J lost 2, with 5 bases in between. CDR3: CASSPTATDTQYF. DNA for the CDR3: TGTGCCAGCTCACCAACGGCCACAGATACGCAGTATTTT.

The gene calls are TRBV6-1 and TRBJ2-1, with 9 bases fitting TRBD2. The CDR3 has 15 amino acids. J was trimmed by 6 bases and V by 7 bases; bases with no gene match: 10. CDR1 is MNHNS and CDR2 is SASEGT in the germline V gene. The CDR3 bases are TGTGCCAGCATACAGGCGGGGGGGCCTGCCAATGAGCAGTTCTTC. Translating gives CASIQAGGPANEQFF.

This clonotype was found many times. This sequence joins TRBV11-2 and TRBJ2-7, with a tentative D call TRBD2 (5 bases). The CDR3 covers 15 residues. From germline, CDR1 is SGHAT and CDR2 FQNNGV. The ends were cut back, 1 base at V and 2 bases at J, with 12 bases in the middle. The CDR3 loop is CASSLGPGFPYEQYF. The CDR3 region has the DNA TGTGCCAGCAGCTTAGGTCCGGGGTTCCCCTACGAGCAGTACTTC.

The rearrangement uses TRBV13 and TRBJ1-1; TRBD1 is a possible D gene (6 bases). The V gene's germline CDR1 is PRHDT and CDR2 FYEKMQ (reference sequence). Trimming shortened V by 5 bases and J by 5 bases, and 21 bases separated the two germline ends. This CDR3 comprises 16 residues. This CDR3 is CASSNTLLQGRTEAFF. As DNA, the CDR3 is TGTGCCAGCAGCAACACCCTCTTACAGGGAAGAACTGAAGCTTTCTTT.

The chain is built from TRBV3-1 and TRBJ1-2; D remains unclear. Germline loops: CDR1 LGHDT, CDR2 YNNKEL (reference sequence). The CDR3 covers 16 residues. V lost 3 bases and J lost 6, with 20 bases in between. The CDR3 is CASSHPEEVRVNGYTF. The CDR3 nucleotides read TGTGCCAGCAGCCATCCCGAGGAGGTTCGGGTGAATGGCTACACCTTC.

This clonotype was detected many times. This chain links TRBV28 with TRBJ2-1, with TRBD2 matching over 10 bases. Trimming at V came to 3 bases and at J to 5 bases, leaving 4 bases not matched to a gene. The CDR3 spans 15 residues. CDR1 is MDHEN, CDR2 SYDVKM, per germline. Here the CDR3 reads CASSFPSGGDNEQFF. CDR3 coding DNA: TGTGCCAGCAGTTTCCCTAGCGGGGGAGACAATGAGCAGTTCTTC.

DNA of the CDR3: TGTGCCAGCAGCCGCCCCACTAGCGGGAGTGGGGAGACCCAGTACTTC. It codes for CASSRPTSGSGETQYF. V gene TRBV6-1 combines with J gene TRBJ2-5; TRBD2 aligns across 11 bases. The CDR3 extends over 16 amino acids. V lost 6 bases and J lost 5; bases outside the gene matches: 11. Per germline, CDR1 MNHNS and CDR2 SASEGT.

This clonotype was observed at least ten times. In DNA form, the CDR3 reads TGTGCCAGCAGTTTATATCCGACAGGGTACGGCTACGAGCAGTACTTC. This gives the protein CASSLYPTGYGYEQYF. This chain uses TRBV27 with TRBJ2-7; 7 bases fit TRBD1. The J segment lost 3 bases and the V segment lost 1 base, leaving 9 bases of the junction unmatched. This CDR3 is 16 amino acids long. Germline V lookup: CDR1 MNHEY, CDR2 SMNVEV (reference sequence).

Written as DNA, the CDR3 is TGTGCCAGCATGGCTCCAGGGGGAAACACCGGGGAGCTGTTTTTT. Its translation: CASMAPGGNTGELFF. The chain couples TRBV3-1 to TRBJ2-2; 7 nucleotides align to TRBD1. CDR1 is LGHDT, CDR2 YNNKEL, per germline (reference sequence). The CDR3 totals 15 residues. With V trimmed by 7 bases and J by 2 bases, 7 bases remained unmatched.

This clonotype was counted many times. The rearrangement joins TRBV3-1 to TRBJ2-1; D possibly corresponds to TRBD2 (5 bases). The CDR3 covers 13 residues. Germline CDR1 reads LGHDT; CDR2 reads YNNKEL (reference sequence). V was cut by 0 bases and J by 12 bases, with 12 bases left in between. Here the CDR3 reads CASSQEGSWGQFF. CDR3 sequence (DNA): TGTGCCAGCAGCCAAGAGGGGAGTTGGGGGCAGTTCTTC.

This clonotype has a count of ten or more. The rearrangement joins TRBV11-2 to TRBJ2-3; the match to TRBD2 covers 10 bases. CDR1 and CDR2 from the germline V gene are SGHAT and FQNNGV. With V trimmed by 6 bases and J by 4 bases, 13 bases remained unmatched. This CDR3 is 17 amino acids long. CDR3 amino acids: CASRGTGTSGTPDTQYF. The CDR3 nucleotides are TGTGCCAGCAGAGGGACAGGTACTAGCGGGACACCAGATACGCAGTATTTT.

The CDR3 nucleotides are TGTGCCAGCAGCTTCCGGGGAACCGCCTACGAGCAGTACTTC. Translation gives CASSFRGTAYEQYF. The chain joins TRBV5-5 to TRBJ2-7; the D gene is possibly TRBD2 (5 bases). The germline V gene encodes CDR1 SGHKS and CDR2 YYEKEE (reference sequence). The CDR3 is 14 residues long. Between the trimmed V and J ends, which lost 2 bases and 2 bases, there was a span of 11 bases. Based on the CDR3 plus reference TRBV5-5 and TRBJ2-7, the full variable domain is DAGVTQSPTHLIKTRGQQVTLRCSPISGHKSVSWYQQVLGQGPQFIFQYYEKEERGRGNFPDRFSARQFPNYSSELNVNALLLGDSALYLCASSFRGTAYEQYFGPGTRLTVT.

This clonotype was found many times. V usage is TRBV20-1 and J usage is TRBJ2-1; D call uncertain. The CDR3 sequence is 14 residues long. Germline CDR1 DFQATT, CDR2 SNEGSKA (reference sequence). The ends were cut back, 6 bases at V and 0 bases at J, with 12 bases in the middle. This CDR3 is CSARARYSYNEQFF. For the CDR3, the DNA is TGCAGTGCGCGTGCGAGATACTCCTACAATGAGCAGTTCTTC.

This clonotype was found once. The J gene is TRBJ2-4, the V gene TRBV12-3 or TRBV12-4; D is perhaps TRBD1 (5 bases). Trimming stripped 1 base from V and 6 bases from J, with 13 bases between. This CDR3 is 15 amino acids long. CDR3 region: CASSLVAGKGNIQYF. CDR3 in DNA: TGTGCCAGCAGTTTAGTTGCAGGGAAGGGAAACATTCAGTACTTC.

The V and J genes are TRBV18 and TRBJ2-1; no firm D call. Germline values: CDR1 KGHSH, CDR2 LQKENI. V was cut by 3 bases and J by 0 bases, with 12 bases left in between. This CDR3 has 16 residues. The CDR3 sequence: CASSPTRSSSYNEQFF. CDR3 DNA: TGTGCCAGCTCACCCACCCGCAGCAGCTCCTACAATGAGCAGTTCTTC.